This T cell receptor (beta chain) was recovered during a study of identifying expanded T cells in peripheral blood. Overall study findings and caveats: Technical replicates showed around 1.2 changed clones; approximately 2 weeks around 15; four weeks 19. Variance in clone template counts between roughly two-week samples significantly increased with total template count across all healthy donors.

Data came from immunoSEQ multiplex PCR; TCRdb stores just in-frame clones and leaves some out. The repertoire holds around 120,000 clones, with about 88% as singletons. During the collection period, no donor immune events like infections were recorded. Comments on this clone: The target antigen is unknown.

Source material: blood. The sequence derives from a person aged 18 to 69 in good health.

The CDR3 spells CASSSGTTEKLFF. CDR3 nucleotides: TGCGCCAGCAGCTCAGGGACAACCGAAAAACTGTTTTTT. The rearrangement joins TRBV5-1 to TRBJ1-4; D is possibly TRBD1 (6 bases). Germline-derived CDR1 and CDR2 are SGHRS and YFSETQ. Trimming took 3 bases from V and 8 from J, leaving 11 bases between them. This CDR3 is 13 amino acids long.